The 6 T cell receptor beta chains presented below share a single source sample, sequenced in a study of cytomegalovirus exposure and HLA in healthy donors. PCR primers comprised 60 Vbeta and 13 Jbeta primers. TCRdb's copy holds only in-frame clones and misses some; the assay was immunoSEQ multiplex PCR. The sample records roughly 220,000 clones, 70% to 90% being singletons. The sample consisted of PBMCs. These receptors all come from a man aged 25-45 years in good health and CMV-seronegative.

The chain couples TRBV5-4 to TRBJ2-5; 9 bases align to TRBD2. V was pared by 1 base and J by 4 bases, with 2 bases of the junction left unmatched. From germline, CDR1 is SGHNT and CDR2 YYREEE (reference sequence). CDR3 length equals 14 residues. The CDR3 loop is CASSLKAGGETQYF. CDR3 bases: TGTGCCAGCAGCTTGAAAGCGGGGGGAGAGACCCAGTACTTC.

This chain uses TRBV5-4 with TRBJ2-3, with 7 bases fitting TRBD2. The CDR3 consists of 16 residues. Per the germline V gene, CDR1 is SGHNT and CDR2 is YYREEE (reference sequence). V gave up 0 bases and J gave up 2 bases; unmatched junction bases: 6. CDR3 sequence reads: CASSLGGGGPTDTQYF. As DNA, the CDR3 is TGTGCCAGCAGCTTGGGAGGCGGGGGACCCACAGATACGCAGTATTTT.

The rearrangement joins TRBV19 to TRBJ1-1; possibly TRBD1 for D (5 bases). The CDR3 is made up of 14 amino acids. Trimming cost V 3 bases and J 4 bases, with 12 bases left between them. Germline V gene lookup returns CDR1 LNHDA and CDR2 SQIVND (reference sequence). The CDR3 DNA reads TGTGCCAGTAGTATTCGGGGGGTGGGCACTGAAGCTTTCTTT. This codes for CASSIRGVGTEAFF.

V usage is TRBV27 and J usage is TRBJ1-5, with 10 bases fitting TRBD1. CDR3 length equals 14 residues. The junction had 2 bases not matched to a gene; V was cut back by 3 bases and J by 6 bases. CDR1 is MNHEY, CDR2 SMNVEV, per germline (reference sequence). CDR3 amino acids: CASSFGQGGQPQHF. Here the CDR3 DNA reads TGTGCCAGCAGTTTTGGACAGGGGGGTCAGCCCCAGCATTTT.

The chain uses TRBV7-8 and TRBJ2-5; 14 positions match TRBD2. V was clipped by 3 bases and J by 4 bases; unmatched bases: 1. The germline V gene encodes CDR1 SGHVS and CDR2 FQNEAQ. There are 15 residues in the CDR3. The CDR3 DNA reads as TGTGCCAGCAGCTTCGGGACTAGCGGGGGAGAGACCCAGTACTTC. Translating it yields CASSFGTSGGETQYF.

CDR3 residues: CAITGGTLNTGELFF. For the CDR3, the DNA is TGTGCCATCACCGGGGGTACCTTGAACACCGGGGAGCTGTTTTTT. V and J are TRBV28 and TRBJ2-2; a possible D gene is TRBD2 (6 bases). V was trimmed by 10 bases and J by 1 base, leaving 16 bases between them. The CDR3 spans 15 residues. Germline assignment: CDR1 MDHEN and CDR2 SYDVKM. Variable domain in full (rest from reference TRBV28 and TRBJ2-2): DVKVTQSSRYLVKRTGEKVFLECVQDMDHENMFWYRQDPGLGLRLIYFSYDVKMKEKGDIPEGYSVSREKKERFSLILESASTNQTSMYLCAITGGTLNTGELFFGEGSRLTVL.